The rows below give T cell receptor beta chains drawn from one sample of a study of cytomegalovirus exposure and HLA in healthy donors. The repertoire was sequenced with immunoSEQ multiplex PCR; TCRdb's copy has only in-frame clones and lacks some. The profile shows over 110,000 clones, about 84% of them singletons. Sequenced: PBMCs. The receptors originated from a woman in her 40s in good health and CMV-seropositive. Each CDR3 is given with its conserved first and last residue. A D gene is named only where the DNA matches it firmly. Clone size is not always given. Where it is, it says once, few, many or a class for expanded clones.

J gene	V gene	D gene	clone size	CDR3 protein	CDR3 DNA
TRBJ2-7	TRBV7-2	TRBD2	-	CASSPTRTSGTYEQYF	TGTGCCAGCAGCCCCACCCGGACTAGCGGCACCTACGAGCAGTACTTC
TRBJ2-1	TRBV5-1	TRBD2	-	CASSLAGAGVRQLNEQFF	TGCGCCAGCAGCTTGGCCGGGGCGGGAGTTAGACAATTGAATGAGCAGTTCTTC
TRBJ2-7	TRBV7-2	-	-	CASSFLRGFSYEQYF	TGTGCCAGCAGCTTCTTGCGGGGATTCTCCTACGAGCAGTACTTC
TRBJ1-2	TRBV9	TRBD1	-	CASSFSGQGAYGYTF	TGTGCCAGCAGCTTTTCGGGACAGGGGGCATATGGCTACACCTTC
TRBJ2-1	TRBV7-8	TRBD2	-	CASSWTSGSSYNEQFF	TGTGCCAGCAGCTGGACTAGCGGGAGCTCCTACAATGAGCAGTTCTTC
TRBJ1-5	TRBV27	-	-	CASSSQGGMGQPQHF	TGTGCCAGCAGTTCCCAGGGCGGAATGGGTCAGCCCCAGCATTTT
TRBJ2-1	TRBV6-5	-	-	CASSTSRGPYNEQFF	TGTGCCAGCTCCACATCCCGCGGCCCCTACAATGAGCAGTTCTTC
TRBJ1-4	TRBV6-5	-	-	CASSPTGQTNEKLFF	TGTGCCAGCAGTCCGACGGGACAAACTAATGAAAAACTGTTTTTT
TRBJ1-1	TRBV6-5	TRBD1	-	CASSEGQENTEAFF	TGTGCCAGCAGTGAGGGACAGGAGAACACTGAAGCTTTCTTT
TRBJ2-1	TRBV5-1	TRBD2	-	CASSLGSGSNEQFF	TGCGCCAGCAGCTTGGGTAGCGGGAGCAATGAGCAGTTCTTC
TRBJ1-1	TRBV7-9	-	once	CSSSSMNTEAFF	TGTTCCAGCAGTTCTATGAACACTGAAGCTTTCTTT
TRBJ2-5	TRBV7-9	-	-	CASSGPGREPYQETQYF	TGTGCCAGCAGCGGACCTGGGCGGGAACCCTACCAAGAGACCCAGTACTTC
TRBJ2-2	TRBV12-5	TRBD2	-	CASGFLLPPRTSGVGNTGELFF	TGTGCTAGTGGTTTTCTTCTCCCGCCCAGGACTAGCGGGGTGGGGAACACCGGGGAGCTGTTTTTT
TRBJ1-5	TRBV29-1	TRBD1	-	CSVSGTDSNQPQHF	TGCAGCGTTTCCGGGACAGATAGCAATCAGCCCCAGCATTTT
TRBJ1-1	TRBV15	TRBD1	-	CATSRDRTGGMNTEAFF	TGTGCCACCAGCAGAGACCGGACAGGGGGGATGAACACTGAAGCTTTCTTT
TRBJ2-5	TRBV5-1	TRBD2	-	CASSLQRGLGETQYF	TGCGCCAGCAGCTTACAGCGGGGACTGGGGGAGACCCAGTACTTC
TRBJ1-3	TRBV30	-	-	CASSPWAGNTIYF	TGTGCCTCCTCTCCGTGGGCAGGAAACACCATATATTTT